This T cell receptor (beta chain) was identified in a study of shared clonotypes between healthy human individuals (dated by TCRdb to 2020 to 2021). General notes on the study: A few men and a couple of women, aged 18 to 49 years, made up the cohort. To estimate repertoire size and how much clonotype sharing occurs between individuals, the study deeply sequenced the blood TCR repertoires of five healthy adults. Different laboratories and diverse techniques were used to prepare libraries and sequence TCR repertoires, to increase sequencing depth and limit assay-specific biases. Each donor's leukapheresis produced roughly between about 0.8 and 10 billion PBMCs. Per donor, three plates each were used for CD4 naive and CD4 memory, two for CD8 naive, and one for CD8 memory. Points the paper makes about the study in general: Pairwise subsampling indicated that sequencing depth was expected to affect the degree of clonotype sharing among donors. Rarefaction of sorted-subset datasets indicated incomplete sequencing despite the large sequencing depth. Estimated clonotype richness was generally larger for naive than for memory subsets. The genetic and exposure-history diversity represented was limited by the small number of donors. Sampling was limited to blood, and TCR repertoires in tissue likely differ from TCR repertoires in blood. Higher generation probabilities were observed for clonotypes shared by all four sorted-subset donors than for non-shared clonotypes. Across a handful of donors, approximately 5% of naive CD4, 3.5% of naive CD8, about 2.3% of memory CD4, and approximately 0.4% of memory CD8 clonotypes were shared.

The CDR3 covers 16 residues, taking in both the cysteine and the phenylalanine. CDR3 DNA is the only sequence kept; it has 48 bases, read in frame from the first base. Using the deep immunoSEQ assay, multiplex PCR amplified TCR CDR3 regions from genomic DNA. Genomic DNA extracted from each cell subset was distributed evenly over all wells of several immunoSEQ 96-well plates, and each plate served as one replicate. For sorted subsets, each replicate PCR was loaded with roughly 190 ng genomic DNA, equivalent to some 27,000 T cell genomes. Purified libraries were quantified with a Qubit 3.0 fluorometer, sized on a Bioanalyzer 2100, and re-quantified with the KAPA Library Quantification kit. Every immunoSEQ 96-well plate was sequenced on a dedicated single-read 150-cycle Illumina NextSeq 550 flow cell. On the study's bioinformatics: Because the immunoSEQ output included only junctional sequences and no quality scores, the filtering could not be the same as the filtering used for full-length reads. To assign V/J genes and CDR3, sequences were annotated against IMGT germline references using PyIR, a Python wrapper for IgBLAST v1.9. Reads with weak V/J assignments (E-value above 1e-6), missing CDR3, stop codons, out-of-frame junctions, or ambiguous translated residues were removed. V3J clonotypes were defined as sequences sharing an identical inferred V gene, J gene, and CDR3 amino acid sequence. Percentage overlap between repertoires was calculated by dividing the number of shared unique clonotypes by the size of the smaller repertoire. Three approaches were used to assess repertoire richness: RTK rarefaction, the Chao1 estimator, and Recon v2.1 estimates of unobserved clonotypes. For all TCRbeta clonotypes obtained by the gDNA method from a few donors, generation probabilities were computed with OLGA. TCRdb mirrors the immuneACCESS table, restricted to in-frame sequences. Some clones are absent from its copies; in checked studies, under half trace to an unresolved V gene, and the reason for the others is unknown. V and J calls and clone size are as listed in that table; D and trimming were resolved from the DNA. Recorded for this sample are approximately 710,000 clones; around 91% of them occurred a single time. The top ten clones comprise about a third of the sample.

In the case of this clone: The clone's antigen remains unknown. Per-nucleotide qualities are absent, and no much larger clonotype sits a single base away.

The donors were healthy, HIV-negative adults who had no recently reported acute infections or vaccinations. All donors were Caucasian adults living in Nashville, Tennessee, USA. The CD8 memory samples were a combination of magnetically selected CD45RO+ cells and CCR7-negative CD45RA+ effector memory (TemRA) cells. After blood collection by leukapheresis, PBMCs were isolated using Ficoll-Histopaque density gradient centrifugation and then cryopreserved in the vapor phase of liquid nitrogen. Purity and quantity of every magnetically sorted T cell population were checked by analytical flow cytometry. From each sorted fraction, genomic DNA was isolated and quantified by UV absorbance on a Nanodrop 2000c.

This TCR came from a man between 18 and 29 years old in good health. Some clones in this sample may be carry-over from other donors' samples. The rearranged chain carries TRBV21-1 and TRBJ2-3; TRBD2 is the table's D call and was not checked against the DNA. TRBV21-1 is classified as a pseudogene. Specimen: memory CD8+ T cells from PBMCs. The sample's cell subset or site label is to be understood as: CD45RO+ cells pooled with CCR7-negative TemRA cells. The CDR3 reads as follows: CARLLIRRVVGDTQYF. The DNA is TGTGCCCGCCTTCTTATACGGAGGGTAGTCGGAGATACGCAGTATTTT.